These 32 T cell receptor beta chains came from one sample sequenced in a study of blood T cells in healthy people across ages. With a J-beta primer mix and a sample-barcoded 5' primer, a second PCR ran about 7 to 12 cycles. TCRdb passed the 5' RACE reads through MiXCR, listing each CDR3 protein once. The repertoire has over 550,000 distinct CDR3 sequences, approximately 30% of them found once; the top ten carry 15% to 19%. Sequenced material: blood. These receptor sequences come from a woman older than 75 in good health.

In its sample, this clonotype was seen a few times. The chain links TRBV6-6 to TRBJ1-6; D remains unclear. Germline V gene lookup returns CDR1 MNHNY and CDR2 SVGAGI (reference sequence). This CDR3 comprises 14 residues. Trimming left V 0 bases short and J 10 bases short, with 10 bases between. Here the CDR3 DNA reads TGTGCCAGCAGTTACTCCGGGGATTCGTCACCCCTCCACTTT. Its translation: CASSYSGDSSPLHF.

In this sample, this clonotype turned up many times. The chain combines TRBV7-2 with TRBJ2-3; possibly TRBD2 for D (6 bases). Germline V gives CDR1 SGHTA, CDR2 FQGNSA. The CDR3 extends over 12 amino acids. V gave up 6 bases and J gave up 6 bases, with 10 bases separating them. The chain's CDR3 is CASRGGPDTQYF. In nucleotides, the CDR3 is TGTGCCAGCAGGGGGGGACCGGATACGCAGTATTTT.

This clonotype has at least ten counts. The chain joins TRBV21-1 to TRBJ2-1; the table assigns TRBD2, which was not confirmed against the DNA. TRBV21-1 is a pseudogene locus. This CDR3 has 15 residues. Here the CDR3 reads CASSMGLAGGYEQFF. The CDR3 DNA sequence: TGTGCCAGCAGCATGGGACTAGCGGGGGGGTATGAGCAGTTCTTC.

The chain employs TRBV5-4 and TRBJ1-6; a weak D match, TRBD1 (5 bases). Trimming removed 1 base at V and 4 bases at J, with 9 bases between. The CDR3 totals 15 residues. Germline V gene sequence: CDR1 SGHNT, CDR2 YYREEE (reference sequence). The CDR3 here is CASSLRGRYNSPLHF. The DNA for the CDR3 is TGTGCCAGCAGCTTGAGGGGTCGATATAATTCACCCCTCCACTTT.

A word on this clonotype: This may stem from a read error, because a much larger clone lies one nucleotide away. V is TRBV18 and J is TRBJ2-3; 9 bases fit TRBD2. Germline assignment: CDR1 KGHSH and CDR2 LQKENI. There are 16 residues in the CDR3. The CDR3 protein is CASSPPTRGGTDAQYF. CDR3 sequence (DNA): TGTGCCAGCTCACCACCGACGCGGGGGGGCACAGATGCGCAGTATTTT.

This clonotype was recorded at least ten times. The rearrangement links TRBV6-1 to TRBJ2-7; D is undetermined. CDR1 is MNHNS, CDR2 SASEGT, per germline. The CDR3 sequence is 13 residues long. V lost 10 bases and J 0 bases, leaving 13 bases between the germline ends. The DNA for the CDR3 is TGTGCCACCCTAAAGACTGGCTCCTACGAGCAGTACTTC. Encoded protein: CATLKTGSYEQYF.

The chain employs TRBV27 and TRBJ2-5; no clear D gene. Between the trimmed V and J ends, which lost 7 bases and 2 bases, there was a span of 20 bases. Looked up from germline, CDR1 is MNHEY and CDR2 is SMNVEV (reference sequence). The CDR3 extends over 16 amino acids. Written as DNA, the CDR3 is TGTGCCAGCACTGGTTTTCTAGGTCGCGAACAAGAGACCCAGTACTTC. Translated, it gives CASTGFLGREQETQYF.

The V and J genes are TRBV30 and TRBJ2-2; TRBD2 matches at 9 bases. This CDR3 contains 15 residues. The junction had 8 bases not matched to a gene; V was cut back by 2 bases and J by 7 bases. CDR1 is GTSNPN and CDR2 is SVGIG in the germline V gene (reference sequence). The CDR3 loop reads CAWSQDSGGDGELFF. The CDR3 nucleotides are TGTGCCTGGAGTCAGGATAGCGGGGGTGACGGGGAGCTGTTTTTT.

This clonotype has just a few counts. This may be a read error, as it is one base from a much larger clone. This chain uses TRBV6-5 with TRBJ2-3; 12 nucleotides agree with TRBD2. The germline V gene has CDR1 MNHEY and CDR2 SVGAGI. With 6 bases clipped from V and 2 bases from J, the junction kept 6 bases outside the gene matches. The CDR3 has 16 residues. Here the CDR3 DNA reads TGTGCCAGCAGACGCCTAGCGGGGGGGGCCACAGATACGCAGTATTTT. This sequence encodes CASRRLAGGATDTQYF.

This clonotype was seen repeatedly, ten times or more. The CDR3 protein is CASSQDQGTEKLFF. The CDR3, as DNA: TGCGCCAGCAGCCAAGATCAAGGGACTGAAAAACTGTTTTTT. V and J are TRBV4-3 and TRBJ1-4; D might be TRBD1 (5 bases). This CDR3 has 14 residues. Trimming removed 0 bases from V and 7 bases from J, with 9 bases in between. Germline values: CDR1 LGHNA, CDR2 YSLEER.

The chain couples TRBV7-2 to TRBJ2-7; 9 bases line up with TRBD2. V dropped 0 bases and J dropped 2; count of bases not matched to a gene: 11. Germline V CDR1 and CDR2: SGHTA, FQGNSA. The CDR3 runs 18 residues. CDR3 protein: CASSLALSGGPMAYEQYF. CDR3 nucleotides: TGTGCCAGCAGCTTAGCGCTCAGCGGGGGGCCAATGGCCTACGAGCAGTACTTC.

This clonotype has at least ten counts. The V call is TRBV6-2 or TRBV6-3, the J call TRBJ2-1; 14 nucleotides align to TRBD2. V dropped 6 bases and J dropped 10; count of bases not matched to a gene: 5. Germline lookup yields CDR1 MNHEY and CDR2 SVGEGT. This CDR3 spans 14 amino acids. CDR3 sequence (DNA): TGTGCCAGCAGCATCGGACTAGCGGGGGGCGAGCAGTTCTTC. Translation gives CASSIGLAGGEQFF.

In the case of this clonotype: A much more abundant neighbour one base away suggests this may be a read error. The chain's CDR3 is CASSYLAGGPLSSYNEQYF. As DNA, the CDR3 is TGTGCCAGCAGTTACCTAGCGGGGGGCCCCCTGAGCTCCTACAATGAGCAGTACTTC. V and J are TRBV6-2 or TRBV6-3 and TRBJ2-1; 11 bases are a match to TRBD2. Near its end, the DNA agrees better with TRBJ2-7, so the J call may be wrong. The germline V gene has CDR1 MNHEY and CDR2 SVGEGT. This CDR3 comprises 19 residues.

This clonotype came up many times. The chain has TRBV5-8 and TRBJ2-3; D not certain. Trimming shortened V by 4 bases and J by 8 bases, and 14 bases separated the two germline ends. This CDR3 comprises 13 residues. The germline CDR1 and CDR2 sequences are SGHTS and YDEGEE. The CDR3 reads CASSGRTHGTQYF. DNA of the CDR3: TGTGCCAGCAGCGGCCGGACCCACGGTACGCAGTATTTT.

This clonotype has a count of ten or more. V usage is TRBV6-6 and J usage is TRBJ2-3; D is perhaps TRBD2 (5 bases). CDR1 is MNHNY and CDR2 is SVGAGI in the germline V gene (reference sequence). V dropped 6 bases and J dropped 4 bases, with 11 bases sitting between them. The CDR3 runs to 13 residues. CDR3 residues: CASRSSGADTQYF. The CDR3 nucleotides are TGTGCCAGCAGGTCCTCCGGGGCAGATACGCAGTATTTT.

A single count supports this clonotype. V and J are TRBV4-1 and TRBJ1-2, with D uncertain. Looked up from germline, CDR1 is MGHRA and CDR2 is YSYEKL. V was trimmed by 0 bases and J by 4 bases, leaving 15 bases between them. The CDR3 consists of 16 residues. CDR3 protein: CASSQDSWGSPYGYTF. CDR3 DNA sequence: TGCGCCAGCAGCCAAGACTCCTGGGGTTCCCCCTATGGCTACACCTTC.

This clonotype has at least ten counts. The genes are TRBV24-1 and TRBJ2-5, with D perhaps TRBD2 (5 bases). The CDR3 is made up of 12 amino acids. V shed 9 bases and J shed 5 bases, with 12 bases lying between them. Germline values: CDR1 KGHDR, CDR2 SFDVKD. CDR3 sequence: CATSRSGETQYF. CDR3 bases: TGTGCCACCTCCCGTTCGGGGGAGACCCAGTACTTC.

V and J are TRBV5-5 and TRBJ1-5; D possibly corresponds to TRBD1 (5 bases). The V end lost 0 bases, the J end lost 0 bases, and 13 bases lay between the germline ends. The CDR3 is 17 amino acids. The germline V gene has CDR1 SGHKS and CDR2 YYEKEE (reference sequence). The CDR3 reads CASSLGAGWASNQPQHF. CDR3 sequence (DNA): TGTGCCAGCAGCTTGGGCGCAGGGTGGGCTAGCAATCAGCCCCAGCATTTT. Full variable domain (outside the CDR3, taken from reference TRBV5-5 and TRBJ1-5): DAGVTQSPTHLIKTRGQQVTLRCSPISGHKSVSWYQQVLGQGPQFIFQYYEKEERGRGNFPDRFSARQFPNYSSELNVNALLLGDSALYLCASSLGAGWASNQPQHFGDGTRLSIL.

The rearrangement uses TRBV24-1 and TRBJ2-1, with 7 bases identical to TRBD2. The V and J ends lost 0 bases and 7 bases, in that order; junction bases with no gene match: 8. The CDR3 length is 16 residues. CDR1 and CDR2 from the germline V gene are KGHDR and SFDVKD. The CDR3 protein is CATSDLRGDGNNEQFF. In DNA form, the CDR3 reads TGTGCCACCAGTGATTTGCGGGGGGACGGAAATAATGAGCAGTTCTTC.

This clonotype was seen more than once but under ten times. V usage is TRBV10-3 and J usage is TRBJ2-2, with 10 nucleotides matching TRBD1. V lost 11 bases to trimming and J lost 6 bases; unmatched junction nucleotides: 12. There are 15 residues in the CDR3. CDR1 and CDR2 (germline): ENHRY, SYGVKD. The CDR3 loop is CAANPGTGAPGELFF. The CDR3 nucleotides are TGTGCCGCCAATCCCGGGACAGGGGCTCCCGGGGAGCTGTTTTTT.

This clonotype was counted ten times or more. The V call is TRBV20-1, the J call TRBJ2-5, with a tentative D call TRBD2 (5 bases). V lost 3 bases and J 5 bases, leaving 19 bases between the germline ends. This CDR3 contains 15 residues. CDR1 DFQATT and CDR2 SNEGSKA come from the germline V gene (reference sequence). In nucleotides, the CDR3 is TGCAGTGCTAGCCGACACGGGGTGATGGGGGAGACCCAGTACTTC. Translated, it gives CSASRHGVMGETQYF.

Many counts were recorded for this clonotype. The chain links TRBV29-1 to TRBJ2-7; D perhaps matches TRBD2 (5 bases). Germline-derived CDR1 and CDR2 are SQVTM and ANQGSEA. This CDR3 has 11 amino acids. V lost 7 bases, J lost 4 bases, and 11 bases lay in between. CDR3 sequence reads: CSAMRAYEQYF. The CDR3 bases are TGCAGCGCCATGAGGGCGTACGAGCAGTACTTC.

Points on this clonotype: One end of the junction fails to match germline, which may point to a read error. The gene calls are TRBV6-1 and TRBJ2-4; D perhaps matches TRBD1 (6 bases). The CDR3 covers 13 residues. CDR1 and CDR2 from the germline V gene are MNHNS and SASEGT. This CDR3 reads CAGSEGVPGVEYF. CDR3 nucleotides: TGTGCCGGCAGTGAAGGAGTTCCAGGGGTCGAGTACTTC.

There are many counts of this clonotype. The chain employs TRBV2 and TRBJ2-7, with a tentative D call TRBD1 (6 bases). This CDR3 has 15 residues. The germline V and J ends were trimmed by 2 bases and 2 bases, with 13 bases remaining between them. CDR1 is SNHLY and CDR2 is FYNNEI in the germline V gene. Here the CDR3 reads CASSESGVVAYEQYF. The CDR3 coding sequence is TGTGCCAGCAGTGAATCAGGGGTGGTGGCCTACGAGCAGTACTTC.

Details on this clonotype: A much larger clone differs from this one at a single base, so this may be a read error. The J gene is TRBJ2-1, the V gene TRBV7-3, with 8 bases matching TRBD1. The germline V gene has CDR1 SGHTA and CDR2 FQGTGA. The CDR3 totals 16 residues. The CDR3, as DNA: TGTGCCAGCAGCTTAGTAAGGACAGGGTCTTACAATGGGCAGTTCTTC. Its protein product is CASSLVRTGSYNGQFF.

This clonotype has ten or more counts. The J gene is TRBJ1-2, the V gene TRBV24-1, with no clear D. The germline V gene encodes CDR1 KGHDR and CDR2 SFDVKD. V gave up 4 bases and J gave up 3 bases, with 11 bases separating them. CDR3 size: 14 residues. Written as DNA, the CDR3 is TGTGCCACCAGTGACCCACAAGGGTACTATGGCTACACCTTC. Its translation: CATSDPQGYYGYTF.

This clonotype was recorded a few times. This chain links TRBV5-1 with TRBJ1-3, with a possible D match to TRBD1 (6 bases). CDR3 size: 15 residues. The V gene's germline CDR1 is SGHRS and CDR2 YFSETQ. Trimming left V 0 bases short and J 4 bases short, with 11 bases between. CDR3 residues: CASSLGQAMGNTIYF. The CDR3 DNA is TGCGCCAGCAGCTTGGGACAGGCGATGGGAAACACCATATATTTT.

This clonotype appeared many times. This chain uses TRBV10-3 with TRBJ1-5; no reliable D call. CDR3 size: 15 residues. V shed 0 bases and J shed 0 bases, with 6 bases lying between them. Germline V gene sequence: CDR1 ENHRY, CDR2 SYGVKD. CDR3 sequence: CAISESRGSNQPQHF. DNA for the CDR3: TGTGCCATCAGTGAGTCGCGGGGTAGCAATCAGCCCCAGCATTTT.

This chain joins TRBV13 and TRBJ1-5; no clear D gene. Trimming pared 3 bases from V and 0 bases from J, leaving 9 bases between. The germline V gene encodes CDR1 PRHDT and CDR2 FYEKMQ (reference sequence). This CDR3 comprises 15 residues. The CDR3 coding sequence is TGTGCCAGCAGCTTGAGCTCATATAGCAATCAGCCCCAGCATTTT. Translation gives CASSLSSYSNQPQHF.

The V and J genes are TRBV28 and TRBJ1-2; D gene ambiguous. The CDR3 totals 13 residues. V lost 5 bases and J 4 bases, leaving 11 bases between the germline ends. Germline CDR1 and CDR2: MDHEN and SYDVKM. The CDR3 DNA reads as TGTGCCAGCAGTGGACCCGGGTCCTATGGCTACACCTTC. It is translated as CASSGPGSYGYTF.

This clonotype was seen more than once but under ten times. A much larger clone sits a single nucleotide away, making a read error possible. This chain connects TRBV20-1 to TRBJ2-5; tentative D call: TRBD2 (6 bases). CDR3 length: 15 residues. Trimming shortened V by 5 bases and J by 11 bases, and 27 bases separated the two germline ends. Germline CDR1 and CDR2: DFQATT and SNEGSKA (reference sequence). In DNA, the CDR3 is TGCAGTGCTTCCCCATCGGCGGGATTCGGAAATGAGCAGTACTTC. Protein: CSASPSAGFGNEQYF.

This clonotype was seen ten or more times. The CDR3 sequence is CASSPPGQGLEQYF. The CDR3 DNA reads as TGTGCCAGCAGCCCCCCGGGACAGGGGCTCGAGCAGTACTTC. The chain links TRBV5-6 to TRBJ2-7, with TRBD1 matching 10 bases. V shed 4 bases, J shed 6 bases, and the junction held 7 bases outside the gene matches. The CDR3 is 14 residues long. Germline CDR1 is SGHDT and CDR2 is YYEEEE. The full variable domain, in which reference TRBV5-6 and TRBJ2-7 provide the parts outside the CDR3, is DAGVTQSPTHLIKTRGQQVTLRCSPKSGHDTVSWYQQALGQGPQFIFQYYEEEERQRGNFPDRFSGHQFPNYSSELNVNALLLGDSALYLCASSPPGQGLEQYFGPGTRLTVT.